The 3 T cell receptor beta chains reported below all come from one sample, sequenced in a study of Tregs in tolerant kidney transplant recipients. No antigen is known for these receptors. Profiled with immunoSEQ multiplex PCR; TCRdb holds only in-frame clones, not every one. This table has 1,500 to 2,000 clones, roughly 65% appearing once. The specimen sequenced was CD8+ T cells from blood cultured with allogeneic cells. The receptors derive from a human donor in good health.

In DNA form, the CDR3 reads TGTGCAAGTCGCCCAAGCACAGATACGCAGTATTTT. Its translation is CASRPSTDTQYF. V gene TRBV12-2 combines with J gene TRBJ2-3; whether TRBD1, the table's D call, matches the DNA was not checked. TRBV12-2 is listed as a pseudogene. This CDR3 has 12 residues.

This chain uses TRBV7-9 with TRBJ2-3; D unresolved. The CDR3 extends over 12 amino acids. Trimming removed 1 base at V and 7 bases at J, with 6 bases between. Germline lookup yields CDR1 SEHNR and CDR2 FQNEAQ (reference sequence). CDR3 in DNA: TGTGCCAGCAGCTTAGGCGATAATACGCAGTATTTT. It codes for CASSLGDNTQYF.

This clone appeared a single time. The gene calls are TRBV10-3 and TRBJ2-3, with 11 positions matching TRBD2. The V gene end was trimmed by 10 bases and the J gene end by 0 bases; junction bases not matched to a gene: 15. Germline V gives CDR1 ENHRY, CDR2 SYGVKD. The CDR3 has 18 residues. The CDR3 DNA reads as TGTGCCACCCATTTAGCGGGAGGGCCCAGGATAAGCACAGATACGCAGTATTTT. Encoded protein: CATHLAGGPRISTDTQYF.